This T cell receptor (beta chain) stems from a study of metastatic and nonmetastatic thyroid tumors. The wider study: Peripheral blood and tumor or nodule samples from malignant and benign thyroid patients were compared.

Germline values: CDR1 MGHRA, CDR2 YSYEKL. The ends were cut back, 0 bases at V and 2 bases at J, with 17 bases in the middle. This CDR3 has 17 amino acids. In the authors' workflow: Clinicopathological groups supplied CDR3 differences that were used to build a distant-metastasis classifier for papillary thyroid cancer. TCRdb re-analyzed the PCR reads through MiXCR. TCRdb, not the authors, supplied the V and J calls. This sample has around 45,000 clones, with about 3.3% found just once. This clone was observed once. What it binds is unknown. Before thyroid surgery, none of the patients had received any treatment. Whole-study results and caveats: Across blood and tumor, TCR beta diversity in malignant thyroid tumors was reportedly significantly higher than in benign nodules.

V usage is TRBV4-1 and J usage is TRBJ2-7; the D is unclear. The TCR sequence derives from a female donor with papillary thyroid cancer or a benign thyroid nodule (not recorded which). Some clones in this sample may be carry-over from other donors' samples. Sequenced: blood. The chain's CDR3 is CASSQDHGRCQTYEQYF. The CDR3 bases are TGCGCCAGCAGCCAAGATCACGGAAGGTGTCAAACCTACGAGCAGTACTTC.